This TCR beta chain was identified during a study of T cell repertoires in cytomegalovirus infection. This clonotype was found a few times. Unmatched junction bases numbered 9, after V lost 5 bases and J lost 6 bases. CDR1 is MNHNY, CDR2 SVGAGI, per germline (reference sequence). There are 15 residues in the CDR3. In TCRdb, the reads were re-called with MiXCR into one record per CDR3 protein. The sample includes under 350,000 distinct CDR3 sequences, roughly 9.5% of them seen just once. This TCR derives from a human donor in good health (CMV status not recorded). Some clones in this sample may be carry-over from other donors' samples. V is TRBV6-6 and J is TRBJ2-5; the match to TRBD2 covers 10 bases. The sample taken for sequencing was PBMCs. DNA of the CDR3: TGTGCCAGCAGTCCCGGGGGTAGCGGGGGGAAGACCCAGTACTTC. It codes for CASSPGGSGGKTQYF.